The subject of this entry is one T cell receptor beta chain. The antigen remains undetermined. PCR amplification relied on 60 Vbeta primers (plus 13 Jbeta primers). Only in-frame clones appear in the TCRdb table, and some are missing; sequencing was by immunoSEQ multiplex PCR. Of roughly 130,000 clones in the sample, 60% to 85% were seen once. Trimming cost V 2 bases and J 1 base, with 5 bases left between them. Germline loops: CDR1 MNHEY, CDR2 SVGAGI. The CDR3 is made up of 13 amino acids. The sample is drawn from a study of cytomegalovirus exposure and HLA in healthy donors. General study points: Later analysis found that TCR beta chains associated with HLA were more clonally expanded than other, equally common chains.

This rearrangement joins TRBV6-5 to TRBJ1-1; the D is unclear. The receptor was derived from a woman aged 40 to 55 in good health and CMV-seronegative. The specimen was PBMCs. CDR3 loop: CASSYGENTEAFF. CDR3 DNA sequence: TGTGCCAGCAGTTACGGAGAGAACACTGAAGCTTTCTTT.